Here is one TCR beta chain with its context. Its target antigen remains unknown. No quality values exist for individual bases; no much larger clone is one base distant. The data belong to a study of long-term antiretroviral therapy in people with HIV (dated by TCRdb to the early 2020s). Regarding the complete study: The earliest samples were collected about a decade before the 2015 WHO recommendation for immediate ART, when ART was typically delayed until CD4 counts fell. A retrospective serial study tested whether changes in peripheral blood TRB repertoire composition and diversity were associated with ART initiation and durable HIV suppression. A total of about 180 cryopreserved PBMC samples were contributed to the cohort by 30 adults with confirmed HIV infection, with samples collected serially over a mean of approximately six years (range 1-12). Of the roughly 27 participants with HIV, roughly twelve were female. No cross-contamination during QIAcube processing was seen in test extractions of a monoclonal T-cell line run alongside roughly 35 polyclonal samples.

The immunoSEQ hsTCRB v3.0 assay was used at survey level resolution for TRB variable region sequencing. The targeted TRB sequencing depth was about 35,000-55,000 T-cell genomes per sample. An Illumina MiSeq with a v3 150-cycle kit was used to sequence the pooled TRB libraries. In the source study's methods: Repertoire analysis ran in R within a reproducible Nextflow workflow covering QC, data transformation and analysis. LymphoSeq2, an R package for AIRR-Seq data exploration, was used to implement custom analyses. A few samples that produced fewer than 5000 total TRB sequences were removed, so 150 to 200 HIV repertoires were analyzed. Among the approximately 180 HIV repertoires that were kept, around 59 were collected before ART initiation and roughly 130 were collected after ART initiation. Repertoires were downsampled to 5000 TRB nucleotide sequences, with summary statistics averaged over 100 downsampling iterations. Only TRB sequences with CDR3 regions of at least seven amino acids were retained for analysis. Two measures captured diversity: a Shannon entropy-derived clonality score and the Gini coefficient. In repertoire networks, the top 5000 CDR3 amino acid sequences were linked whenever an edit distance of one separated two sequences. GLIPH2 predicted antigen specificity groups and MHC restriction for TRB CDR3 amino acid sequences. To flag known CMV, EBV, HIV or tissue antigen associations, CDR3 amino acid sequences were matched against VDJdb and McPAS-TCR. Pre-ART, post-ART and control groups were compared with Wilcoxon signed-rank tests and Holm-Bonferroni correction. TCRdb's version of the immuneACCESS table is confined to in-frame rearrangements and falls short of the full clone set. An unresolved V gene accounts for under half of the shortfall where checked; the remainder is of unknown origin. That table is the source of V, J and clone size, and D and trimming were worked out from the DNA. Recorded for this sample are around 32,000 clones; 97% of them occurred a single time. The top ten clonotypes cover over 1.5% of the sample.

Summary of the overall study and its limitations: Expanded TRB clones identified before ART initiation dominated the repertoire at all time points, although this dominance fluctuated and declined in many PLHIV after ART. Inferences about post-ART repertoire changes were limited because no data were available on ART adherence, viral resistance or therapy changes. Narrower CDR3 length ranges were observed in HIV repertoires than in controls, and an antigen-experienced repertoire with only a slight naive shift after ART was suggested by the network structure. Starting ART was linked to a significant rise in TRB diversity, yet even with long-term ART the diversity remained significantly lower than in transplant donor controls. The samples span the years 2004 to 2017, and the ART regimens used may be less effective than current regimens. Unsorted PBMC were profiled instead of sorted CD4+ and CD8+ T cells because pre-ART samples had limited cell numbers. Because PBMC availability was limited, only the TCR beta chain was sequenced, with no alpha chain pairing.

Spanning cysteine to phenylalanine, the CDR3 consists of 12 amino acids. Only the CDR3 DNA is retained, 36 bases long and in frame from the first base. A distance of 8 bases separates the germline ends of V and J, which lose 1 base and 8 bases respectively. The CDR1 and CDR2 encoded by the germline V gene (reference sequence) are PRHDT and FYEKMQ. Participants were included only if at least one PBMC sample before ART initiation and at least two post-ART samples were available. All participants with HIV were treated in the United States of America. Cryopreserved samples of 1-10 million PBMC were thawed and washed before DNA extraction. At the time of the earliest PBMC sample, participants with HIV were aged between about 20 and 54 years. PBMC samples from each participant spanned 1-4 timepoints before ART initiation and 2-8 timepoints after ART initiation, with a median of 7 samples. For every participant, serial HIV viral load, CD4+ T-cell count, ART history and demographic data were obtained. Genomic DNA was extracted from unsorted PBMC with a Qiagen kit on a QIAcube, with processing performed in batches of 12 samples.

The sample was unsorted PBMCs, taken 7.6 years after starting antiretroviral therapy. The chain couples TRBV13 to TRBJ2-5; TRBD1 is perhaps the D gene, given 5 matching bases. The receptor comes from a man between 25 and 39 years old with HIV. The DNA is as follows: TGTGCCAGCAGCTTAGTGGGGCACACCCAGTACTTC. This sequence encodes CASSLVGHTQYF.